These 29 T cell receptor beta chains came from one sample sequenced in a study of spatial heterogeneity in lung cancer. Whole-study results and caveats: How many expanded intratumoral alpha and beta TCRs were present tracked the tumor mutation count, which was a count of nonsynonymous mutations.

Time point given: sample taken at primary tumor resection. These receptors are not linked to any known antigen. TCRdb fed the 5' RACE reads into MiXCR, producing one record per CDR3 protein. Seen here are about 7,400 distinct CDR3 sequences, 11% to 15% observed once, and the top ten hold 9%. The source was lung tumor tissue, collected at surgery. These receptors were collected from a female donor with early-stage non-small cell lung cancer.

This clonotype came up many times. The V call is TRBV5-1, the J call TRBJ2-1; possible D gene TRBD2, 5 bases. Germline CDR1 is SGHRS and CDR2 is YFSETQ. CDR3 length: 16 residues. V lost 3 bases, J lost 4 bases, and 17 bases lay in between. The chain's CDR3 is CASSSVGTRLYNEQFF. CDR3 nucleotides: TGCGCCAGCAGCTCGGTAGGAACTAGACTTTACAATGAGCAGTTCTTC. Together with reference TRBV5-1 and TRBJ2-1, the CDR3 gives the full variable domain: KAGVTQTPRYLIKTRGQQVTLSCSPISGHRSVSWYQQTPGQGLQFLFEYFSETQRNKGNFPGRFSGRQFSNSRSEMNVSTLELGDSALYLCASSSVGTRLYNEQFFGPGTRLTVL.

In this sample, this clonotype turned up many times. The genes are TRBV7-2 and TRBJ2-1, with D tentatively TRBD2 (5 bases). Germline assignment: CDR1 SGHTA and CDR2 FQGNSA. Trimming took off 3 bases at V and 9 bases at J, with 9 bases between the two ends. CDR3 size: 12 residues. DNA for the CDR3: TGTGCCAGCAGCTTTAGTGGGAGTGAGCAGTTCTTC. Translated: CASSFSGSEQFF.

This clonotype came up many times. The V call is TRBV29-1, the J call TRBJ2-5, with D tentatively TRBD1 (6 bases). The V gene's germline CDR1 is SQVTM and CDR2 ANQGSEA. Trimming pared 1 base from V and 1 base from J, leaving 19 bases between. This CDR3 has 17 residues. Here the CDR3 DNA reads TGCAGCGTTGAAGGGAGAGGTACAGGGTTTCCCCAAGAGACCCAGTACTTC. Its protein is CSVEGRGTGFPQETQYF.

Within the sample, this clonotype is medium-sized. The rearrangement links TRBV20-1 to TRBJ2-5, with D maybe TRBD2 (7 bases). The V end lost 8 bases, the J end lost 4 bases, and 17 bases lay between the germline ends. CDR3 size: 13 residues. In germline, CDR1 is DFQATT, CDR2 SNEGSKA (reference sequence). The chain's CDR3 is CSLRTGRAETQYF. The CDR3, as DNA: TGCAGTTTGAGAACAGGGAGGGCAGAGACCCAGTACTTC.

This clonotype is termed medium-sized. The chain recombines TRBV28 with TRBJ1-1; the D gene is possibly TRBD1 (6 bases). CDR3 length: 13 amino acids. The ends were cut back, 7 bases at V and 5 bases at J, with 14 bases in the middle. Germline values: CDR1 MDHEN, CDR2 SYDVKM. CDR3: CASTVGGTTEAFF. CDR3 DNA sequence: TGTGCCAGCACCGTGGGGGGGACAACTGAAGCTTTCTTT.

This clonotype was recorded many times. V gene TRBV6-5 combines with J gene TRBJ2-5; D unresolved. The CDR3 spans 12 residues. Germline CDR1 and CDR2: MNHEY and SVGAGI. V was clipped by 0 bases and J by 5 bases, with 4 bases between them. CDR3 loop: CASSYSRETQYF. The CDR3 DNA reads as TGTGCCAGCAGTTACTCGAGGGAGACCCAGTACTTC.

This clonotype was observed at least ten times. This chain uses TRBV3-1 with TRBJ1-6; 9 nucleotides line up with TRBD1. The length of the CDR3 is 17 residues. CDR1 LGHDT and CDR2 YNNKEL come from the germline V gene (reference sequence). The V and J ends lost 0 bases and 9 bases, in that order; junction bases with no gene match: 9. The CDR3 region is CASSQDRPGQGSSPLHF. The CDR3 bases are TGTGCCAGCAGCCAAGATAGGCCGGGACAGGGAAGTTCACCCCTCCACTTT.

This rearrangement joins TRBV5-1 to TRBJ2-3; 7 positions agree with TRBD2. This CDR3 contains 14 residues. The V and J ends lost 0 bases and 4 bases, in that order; junction bases with no gene match: 2. Germline V gene lookup returns CDR1 SGHRS and CDR2 YFSETQ. Written as DNA, the CDR3 is TGCGCCAGCAGCTTGGGGCTAGCGGCAGATACGCAGTATTTT. Translation: CASSLGLAADTQYF.

In its sample, this clonotype ranks as medium-sized. The rearrangement uses TRBV5-1 and TRBJ1-4; TRBD1 is a possible D gene (5 bases). The CDR3 has 14 residues. The germline V gene has CDR1 SGHRS and CDR2 YFSETQ. Trimming shortened V by 4 bases and J by 3 bases, and 10 bases separated the two germline ends. CDR3 loop: CASSDGGSNEKLFF. CDR3 in DNA: TGCGCCAGCAGCGATGGGGGATCTAATGAAAAACTGTTTTTT.

This clonotype appeared many times. The chain recombines TRBV20-1 with TRBJ2-7; TRBD1 matches 12 bases. V lost 5 bases, J lost 0 bases, and 11 bases stayed unmatched. This CDR3 contains 17 residues. Germline assignment: CDR1 DFQATT and CDR2 SNEGSKA (reference sequence). The CDR3 reads CSAERDRGRFSSYEQYF. CDR3 nucleotides: TGCAGTGCTGAGCGGGACAGGGGGCGATTTAGCTCCTACGAGCAGTACTTC.

This clonotype rates as medium-sized (0.01 to 0.1%). The J gene is TRBJ2-5, the V gene TRBV7-2; 7 nucleotides match TRBD2. This CDR3 is 16 amino acids long. The germline V gene encodes CDR1 SGHTA and CDR2 FQGNSA. V gave up 6 bases and J gave up 3 bases; unmatched junction bases: 13. The chain's CDR3 is CASSPQMGLAEETQYF. CDR3 bases: TGTGCCAGCAGTCCACAGATGGGGCTAGCGGAAGAGACCCAGTACTTC.

In this sample, this clonotype is medium-sized (0.01 to 0.1%). V usage is TRBV7-6 and J usage is TRBJ1-4; tentatively, D is TRBD1 (5 bases). V dropped 3 bases and J dropped 5 bases, with 13 bases sitting between them. The CDR3 is 15 residues long. Germline V CDR1 and CDR2: SGHVS, FNYEAQ. The CDR3 bases are TGTGCCAGCAGCTTTTCATGGGGCCCAAATGAAAAACTGTTTTTT. Translating it yields CASSFSWGPNEKLFF.

In its sample, this clonotype ranks as medium-sized. This chain uses TRBV13 with TRBJ2-1; TRBD1 matches at 9 bases. Germline CDR1 is PRHDT and CDR2 is FYEKMQ (reference sequence). V was pared by 2 bases and J by 3 bases, with 5 bases of the junction left unmatched. The CDR3 has 16 amino acids. This chain's CDR3 is CASSLIGTGNYNEQFF. The CDR3 region has the DNA TGTGCCAGCAGCTTAATTGGGACAGGGAACTACAATGAGCAGTTCTTC.

This clonotype was detected many times. The rearrangement joins TRBV20-1 to TRBJ1-1; 8 nucleotides match TRBD1. The CDR3 has 12 amino acids. Looked up from germline, CDR1 is DFQATT and CDR2 is SNEGSKA (reference sequence). V was clipped by 6 bases and J by 11 bases; unmatched bases: 11. CDR3 loop: CSAPDRGRGAFF. The CDR3 DNA reads TGCAGTGCACCCGACAGGGGCCGGGGGGCTTTCTTT.

This clonotype was seen once. This sequence joins TRBV12-3 or TRBV12-4 and TRBJ2-7, with D perhaps matching TRBD2 (5 bases). The V end was cut by 5 bases, the J end by 3 bases, with 11 bases between. The CDR3 is 13 amino acids. CDR3 loop: CASSGSGIYEQYF. CDR3 coding DNA: TGTGCCAGCAGTGGCTCCGGGATCTACGAGCAGTACTTC.

By proportion, this clonotype is large. This chain joins TRBV20-1 and TRBJ1-5; possibly TRBD1 for D (6 bases). CDR1 and CDR2 (germline): DFQATT, SNEGSKA (reference sequence). Trimming left V 3 bases short and J 9 bases short, with 15 bases between. There are 13 residues in the CDR3. The CDR3 region is CSASSGGGRPQHF. CDR3 coding DNA: TGCAGTGCTAGTTCGGGAGGGGGACGGCCCCAGCATTTT.

This clonotype has at least ten counts. The gene calls are TRBV7-3 and TRBJ2-1, with 14 bases that match TRBD2. This CDR3 comprises 16 residues. Germline CDR1 is SGHTA and CDR2 is FQGTGA. The trim removed 5 bases at V and 8 bases at J, leaving 8 bases unmatched. In DNA form, the CDR3 reads TGTGCCAGCAGCGCCCGACTAGCGGGGGGGCAGGATGAGCAGTTCTTC. Amino acids: CASSARLAGGQDEQFF.

The chain joins TRBV20-1 to TRBJ2-1; 9 bases match TRBD2. In germline, CDR1 is DFQATT, CDR2 SNEGSKA (reference sequence). The junction had 8 bases not matched to a gene; V was cut back by 2 bases and J by 6 bases. The CDR3 runs to 15 residues. The DNA for the CDR3 is TGCAGTGCTAGACCCGGGACTAGCCCGTCCAATGAGCAGTTCTTC. Translation gives CSARPGTSPSNEQFF.

The table lists this clonotype with many counts. CDR3 protein: CASREGVSNQPQHF. CDR3 nucleotide sequence: TGTGCCAGCAGGGAGGGGGTTAGCAATCAGCCCCAGCATTTT. The chain carries TRBV6-6 and TRBJ1-5, with D maybe TRBD1 (6 bases). Germline CDR1 reads MNHNY; CDR2 reads SVGAGI (reference sequence). Trimming stripped 6 bases from V and 0 bases from J, with 9 bases between. The CDR3 has 14 residues.

In this sample, this clonotype is medium-sized. V usage is TRBV7-2 and J usage is TRBJ2-1, with D possibly TRBD1 on 6 matching bases. V was trimmed by 10 bases and J by 6 bases, leaving 16 bases between them. This CDR3 region has 13 residues. Germline CDR1 is SGHTA and CDR2 is FQGNSA. The CDR3 is CATKNGQSNEQFF. Here the CDR3 DNA reads TGTGCCACGAAAAACGGACAGTCCAATGAGCAGTTCTTC.

V usage is TRBV10-1 and J usage is TRBJ1-1; D gene ambiguous. The germline gives CDR1 WNHNN, CDR2 SYGVQD (reference sequence). The CDR3 has 14 residues. Trimming removed 4 bases from V and 2 bases from J, with 11 bases in between. The CDR3 DNA sequence: TGCGCCAGCAGTGTTTCCAGGACCAACACTGAAGCTTTCTTT. It translates to CASSVSRTNTEAFF.

This clonotype was counted many times. This chain uses TRBV23-1 with TRBJ2-3, with 8 positions matching TRBD1. TRBV23-1 is an ORF, and what it does is uncertain. CDR3 size: 15 residues. V shed 6 bases, J shed 5 bases, and the junction held 10 bases outside the gene matches. The CDR3 bases are TGCGCCAGCAGCCGGGGACAGGTGGAGGGAGATACGCAGTATTTT. This sequence encodes CASSRGQVEGDTQYF.

This clonotype is labeled as medium-sized. The V and J genes are TRBV7-9 and TRBJ1-1; perhaps TRBD1 as D (6 bases). V was trimmed by 0 bases and J by 6 bases, leaving 11 bases between them. This CDR3 has 14 residues. The germline gives CDR1 SEHNR, CDR2 FQNEAQ (reference sequence). The CDR3 is CASSLAHGGAEAFF. The CDR3 DNA follows: TGTGCCAGCAGCTTAGCGCACGGGGGCGCTGAAGCTTTCTTT.

This clonotype was recorded at least ten times. J is TRBJ2-2 and V is TRBV6-5; D gene ambiguous. Trimming removed 9 bases from V and 4 bases from J, with 18 bases in between. From germline, CDR1 is MNHEY and CDR2 SVGAGI. This CDR3 has 15 amino acids. CDR3 sequence (DNA): TGTGCCAGTCGAGGATGGTCCAAGCGCACCGGGGAGCTGTTTTTT. Its translation is CASRGWSKRTGELFF.

This clonotype is medium-sized (0.01 to 0.1%) within its sample. V usage is TRBV20-1 and J usage is TRBJ1-5, with a tentative D call TRBD1 (5 bases). The CDR3 covers 13 residues. With 5 bases removed from V and 4 bases from J, the gap between germline ends came to 12 bases. Germline V gene sequence: CDR1 DFQATT, CDR2 SNEGSKA (reference sequence). CDR3 in DNA: TGCAGTGCTGCCGGGACTTTTAATCAGCCCCAGCATTTT. Amino acids: CSAAGTFNQPQHF.

This clonotype is medium-sized. The chain is built from TRBV9 and TRBJ2-3; possibly TRBD1 or TRBD2 for D (5 bases each). The CDR3 totals 15 residues. In germline, CDR1 is SGDLS, CDR2 YYNGEE. The ends were cut back, 0 bases at V and 5 bases at J, with 13 bases in the middle. Written as DNA, the CDR3 is TGTGCCAGCAGCGTAGGGACATCCGGAGGAGATACGCAGTATTTT. Protein sequence: CASSVGTSGGDTQYF.

Relative to its sample, this clonotype is medium-sized. This chain connects TRBV20-1 to TRBJ2-7; 10 bases line up with TRBD2. V was pared by 0 bases and J by 0 bases, with 5 bases of the junction left unmatched. The CDR3 contains 16 residues. Per germline, CDR1 DFQATT and CDR2 SNEGSKA (reference sequence). The CDR3, as DNA: TGCAGTGCTAGAGACTCCCGACTAGCGGGCTCCTACGAGCAGTACTTC. Translated: CSARDSRLAGSYEQYF.

This clonotype is deemed medium-sized. The chain links TRBV5-1 to TRBJ2-1; no definite D call. Germline assignment: CDR1 SGHRS and CDR2 YFSETQ. The V gene lost 4 bases and the J gene lost 7 bases, with 15 bases spanning the gap. The CDR3 totals 14 residues. The CDR3 coding sequence is TGCGCCAGCAGCCTACGCCCCGCGCAGAATGAGCAGTTCTTC. Translating it yields CASSLRPAQNEQFF.

This clonotype was seen repeatedly, ten times or more. The J gene is TRBJ2-7, the V gene TRBV10-3; D call uncertain. The CDR3 has 11 residues. The V and J ends lost 8 bases and 4 bases respectively, with 9 bases between them. From germline, CDR1 is ENHRY and CDR2 SYGVKD. The CDR3 DNA is TGTGCCATCCGAGAGCTTTACGAGCAGTACTTC. It specifies CAIRELYEQYF.